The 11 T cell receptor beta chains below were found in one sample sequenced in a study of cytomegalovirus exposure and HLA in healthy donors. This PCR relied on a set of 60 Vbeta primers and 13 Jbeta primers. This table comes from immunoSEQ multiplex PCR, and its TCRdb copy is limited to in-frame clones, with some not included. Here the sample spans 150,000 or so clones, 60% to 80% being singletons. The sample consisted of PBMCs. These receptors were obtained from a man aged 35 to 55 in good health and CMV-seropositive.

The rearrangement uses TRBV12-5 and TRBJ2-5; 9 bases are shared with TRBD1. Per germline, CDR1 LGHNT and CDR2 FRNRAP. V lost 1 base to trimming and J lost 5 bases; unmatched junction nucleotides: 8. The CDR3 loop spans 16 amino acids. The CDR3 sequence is CASGLETGGYRETQYF. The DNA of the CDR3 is TGTGCTAGTGGTTTGGAAACAGGGGGCTATCGGGAGACCCAGTACTTC.

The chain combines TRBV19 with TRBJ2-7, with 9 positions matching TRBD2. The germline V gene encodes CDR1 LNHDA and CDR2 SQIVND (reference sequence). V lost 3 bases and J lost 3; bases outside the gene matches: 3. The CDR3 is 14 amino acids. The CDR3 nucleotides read TGTGCCAGTAGTATTGTTAGCGGGGGCTACGAGCAGTACTTC. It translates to CASSIVSGGYEQYF.

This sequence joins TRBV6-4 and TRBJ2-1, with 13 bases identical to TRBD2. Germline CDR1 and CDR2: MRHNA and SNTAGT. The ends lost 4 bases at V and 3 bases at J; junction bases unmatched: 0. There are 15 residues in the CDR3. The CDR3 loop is CASSGTSGSYNEQFF. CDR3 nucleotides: TGTGCCAGCAGTGGGACTAGCGGGAGCTACAATGAGCAGTTCTTC.

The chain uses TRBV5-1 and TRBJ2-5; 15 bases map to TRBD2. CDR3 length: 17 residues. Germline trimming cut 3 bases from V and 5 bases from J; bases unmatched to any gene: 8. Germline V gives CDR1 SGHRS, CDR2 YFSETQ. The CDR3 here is CASSSGLAGGHSETQYF. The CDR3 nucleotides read TGCGCCAGCAGCTCCGGACTAGCGGGAGGGCATTCGGAGACCCAGTACTTC.

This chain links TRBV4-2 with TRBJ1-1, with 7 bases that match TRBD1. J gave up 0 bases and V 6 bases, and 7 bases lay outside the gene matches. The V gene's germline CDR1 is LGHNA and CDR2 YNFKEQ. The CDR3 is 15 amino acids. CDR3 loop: CASSPLTGVNTEAFF. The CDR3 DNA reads TGTGCCAGCAGTCCCCTAACAGGGGTGAACACTGAAGCTTTCTTT.

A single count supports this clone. The CDR3 sequence: CASSGFTSSYEQYF. For the CDR3, the DNA is TGCGCCAGCAGTGGGTTTACGAGCTCCTACGAGCAGTACTTC. V and J are TRBV10-2 and TRBJ2-7; D not certain. This CDR3 comprises 14 residues. CDR1 is WSHSY, CDR2 SAAADI, per germline. The V gene lost 4 bases and the J gene lost 0 bases, with 10 bases spanning the gap.

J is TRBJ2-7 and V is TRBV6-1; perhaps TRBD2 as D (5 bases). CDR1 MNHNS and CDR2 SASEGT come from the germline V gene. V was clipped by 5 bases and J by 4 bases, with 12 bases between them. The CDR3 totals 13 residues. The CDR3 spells CASSLTRSYEQYF. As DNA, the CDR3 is TGTGCCAGCAGTCTTACTAGGAGTTACGAGCAGTACTTC.

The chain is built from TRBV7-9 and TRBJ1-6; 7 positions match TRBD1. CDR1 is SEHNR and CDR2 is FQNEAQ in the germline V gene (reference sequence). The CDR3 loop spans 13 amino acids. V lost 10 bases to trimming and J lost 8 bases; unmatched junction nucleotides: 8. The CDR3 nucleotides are TGTGCCACCGCGGGACAGACGTATTCACCCCTCCACTTT. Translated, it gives CATAGQTYSPLHF.

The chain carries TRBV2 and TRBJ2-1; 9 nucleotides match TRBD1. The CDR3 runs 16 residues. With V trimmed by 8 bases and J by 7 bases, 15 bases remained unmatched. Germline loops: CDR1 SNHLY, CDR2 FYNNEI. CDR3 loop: CASGTGYGGVRNEQFF. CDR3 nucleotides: TGTGCCAGCGGGACAGGGTATGGTGGGGTCAGGAATGAGCAGTTCTTC.

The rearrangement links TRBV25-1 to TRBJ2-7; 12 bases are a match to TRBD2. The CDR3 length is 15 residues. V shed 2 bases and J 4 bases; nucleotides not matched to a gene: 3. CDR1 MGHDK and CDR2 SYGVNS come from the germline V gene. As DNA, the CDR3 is TGTGCCAGCAGTGAAGCTAGCGGGAGGGCGTACGAGCAGTACTTC. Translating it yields CASSEASGRAYEQYF.

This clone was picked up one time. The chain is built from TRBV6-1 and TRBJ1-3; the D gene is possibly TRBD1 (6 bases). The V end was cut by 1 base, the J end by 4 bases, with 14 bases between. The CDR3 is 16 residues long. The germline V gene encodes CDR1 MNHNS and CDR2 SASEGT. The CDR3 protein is CASSEERTASGNTIYF. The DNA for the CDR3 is TGTGCCAGCAGTGAAGAAAGGACAGCTAGCGGAAACACCATATATTTT.